This T cell receptor (beta chain) was obtained from a study of T cell repertoires in cytomegalovirus infection. As for the study in general: The authors relied on CMV epitopes, both recently identified HLA-C-restricted and well-studied HLA-B-restricted. CMV infection plus the matching HLA type was flagged by public TCR beta signatures. Points from the study as a whole: Within the response measured ex vivo, HLA-C-restricted CMV-specific TCR beta clonotypes were dominant. Identification of carriers of CMV plus the relevant HLA was achieved through cumulative public TCR beta family frequency.

This clonotype came up a few times. Its target is unknown. TCRdb fed the reads into MiXCR, producing one record per CDR3 protein. The sample carries about 900,000 distinct CDR3 sequences, around 31% recorded once. The material was cultured CD8+ T cells from PBMCs, obtained from culture after CMV antigen stimulation. This TCR was recovered from a human donor in good health (CMV status not recorded). Some clones in this sample may be carry-over from other donors' samples.

As DNA, the CDR3 is TGTGCCAGCAGTTACTCGACGGGGTACACTGAAGCTTTCTTT. It codes for CASSYSTGYTEAFF. The rearrangement uses TRBV6-6 and TRBJ1-1; D call uncertain. The germline gives CDR1 MNHNY, CDR2 SVGAGI (reference sequence). This CDR3 region has 14 residues. V gave up 0 bases and J gave up 3 bases, with 8 bases separating them.